This T cell receptor beta chain derives from a study of radiotherapy plus CTLA-4 blockade in lung cancer (dated by TCRdb to the late 2010s). A note on the overall study: Objective responses occurred in approximately 19% of enrolled patients, and about 30% achieved disease control. Overall study outcomes, separate from this receptor: Increased serum interferon-beta after radiation, together with early dynamic changes in blood T cell clones, were reported to be the strongest predictors of response. After treatment with radiotherapy and ipilimumab, TCR clones that originated in tumors expanded in peripheral blood.

The study evaluated CTLA-4 blockade (ipilimumab) given together with focal radiation therapy in patients who had chemo-refractory metastatic non-small-cell lung cancer. From the cysteine through the phenylalanine, the CDR3 covers 18 amino acids. Of all the DNA, just the CDR3 is kept, 54 bases in frame from base 1. Per the germline V gene, SGHTA is the CDR1 and FQGTGA is the CDR2. After removal of 1 base from V and 9 bases from J, the junction retains 13 bases not matched to a gene. A few counts support this clone. Its specific antigen is unknown. Base qualities are not at hand, and no much larger clone is one base apart. The library was obtained by the immunoSEQ multiplex PCR assay. TCRdb took this table from immuneACCESS and kept in-frame rearrangements with V and J called. Such tables lack part of the clones; where checked against another copy, unresolved V genes explain under half of the gap, and the rest is unexplained. In all, the sample holds 30,000 to 35,000 clones, and 60% to 80% of those were seen once. The ten largest clones take up 7.5% of the sample.

The sequences come from peripheral blood, collected from a patient treated with radiotherapy plus ipilimumab. The rearrangement combines TRBV7-3 with TRBJ1-6; TRBD1 lines up with 9 middle nucleotides. The receptor was derived from a human donor with non-small cell lung cancer who had stable disease on radiotherapy plus ipilimumab. The base sequence is TGTGCCAGCAGCTTAAACTCCGGGACAGGGCTCGGTACTTCACCCCTCCACTTT. Protein translation: CASSLNSGTGLGTSPLHF.